Below, 9 T cell receptor beta chains from the same sample are listed, as sequenced in a study of long-term antiretroviral therapy in people with HIV. Assay version v3.0 of immunoSEQ was used, and it was run at survey level. Assay: immunoSEQ multiplex PCR; the TCRdb copy retains only in-frame clones and omits some. The sample contains some 20,000 clones, over 70% of which appear only once. Sequencing was performed on unsorted PBMCs, taken 0.5 years before starting antiretroviral therapy. These receptors all come from a man between 18 and 29 years old with HIV.

This chain uses TRBV6-5 with TRBJ2-7; the D is unclear. CDR1 is MNHEY, CDR2 SVGAGI, per germline. This CDR3 region has 11 residues. Trimming took off 7 bases at V and 5 bases at J, with 9 bases between the two ends. The CDR3 DNA is TGTGCCAGCAAAAGGCCCCACGAGCAGTACTTC. This encodes CASKRPHEQYF.

V gene TRBV4-1 combines with J gene TRBJ2-3; maybe TRBD2 (7 bases). The ends were cut back, 0 bases at V and 4 bases at J, with 11 bases in the middle. Germline values: CDR1 MGHRA, CDR2 YSYEKL. The CDR3 has 15 residues. Here the CDR3 DNA reads TGCGCCAGCAGCCAAGATTACGGGGGGCCAGATACGCAGTATTTT. This codes for CASSQDYGGPDTQYF.

The chain's CDR3 is CASSIALSGTEAFF. The CDR3 DNA sequence: TGTGCCAGTAGTATAGCCCTCAGTGGCACTGAAGCTTTCTTT. The chain is built from TRBV19 and TRBJ1-1; D unresolved. This CDR3 contains 14 residues. Germline values: CDR1 LNHDA, CDR2 SQIVND (reference sequence). V dropped 1 base and J dropped 4 bases, with 10 bases sitting between them.

The rearrangement links TRBV5-4 to TRBJ2-1; TRBD2 matches 15 bases. Looked up from germline, CDR1 is SGHNT and CDR2 is YYREEE (reference sequence). V gave up 2 bases and J gave up 10 bases; unmatched junction bases: 7. The CDR3 extends over 16 amino acids. The CDR3, as DNA: TGTGCCAGCAGCTTCTGGACTAGCGGGGGGGCGGGAGAGCAGTTCTTC. Translated, it gives CASSFWTSGGAGEQFF.

The sample holds one count of this clone. A junction end diverges from the germline sequence, so it may reflect a read error. The CDR3 region has the DNA TGTGCTAGCAGCTTGGACAGGGTGGAGGGTGAGCAGTTCTTC. Translating gives CASSLDRVEGEQFF. This chain joins TRBV7-7 and TRBJ2-1, with 8 bases matching TRBD1. There are 14 residues in the CDR3. Germline CDR1 and CDR2: SSHAT and FNYEAQ (reference sequence). The whole variable domain, filled in from reference TRBV7-7 and TRBJ2-1, reads GAGVSQSPRYKVTKRGQDVTLRCDPISSHATLYWYQQALGQGPEFLTYFNYEAQPDKSGLPSDRFSAERPEGSISTLTIQRTEQRDSAMYRCASSLDRVEGEQFFGPGTRLTVL.

This chain links TRBV10-1 with TRBJ2-5; D gene ambiguous. Germline CDR1 WNHNN, CDR2 SYGVQD (reference sequence). Trimming pared 8 bases from V and 5 bases from J, leaving 15 bases between. The CDR3 has 13 residues. This chain's CDR3 is CASRRHWWETQYF. The CDR3 DNA follows: TGCGCCAGCCGACGACACTGGTGGGAGACCCAGTACTTC.

V is TRBV4-3 and J is TRBJ2-7; 9 positions match TRBD2. The CDR3 spans 18 residues. Germline V gene sequence: CDR1 LGHNA, CDR2 YSLEER. Losses at the gene ends were 0 bases for V and 1 base for J; bases not matched to a gene: 10. CDR3 sequence (DNA): TGCGCCAGCAGCCAAGAGTTGCCCAAGACTAGCGGTTCCTACGAGCAGTACTTC. Encoded protein: CASSQELPKTSGSYEQYF.

The chain links TRBV19 to TRBJ2-2, with 8 positions matching TRBD2. This CDR3 contains 15 residues. CDR1 and CDR2 (germline): LNHDA, SQIVND (reference sequence). J lost 6 bases, V lost 7 bases, and 10 bases had no gene match. For the CDR3, the DNA is TGTGCCAGTATTCCGGGGGGGTTAGACGCCGGGGAGCTGTTTTTT. It codes for CASIPGGLDAGELFF.

This clone was seen a few times. The CDR3 spells CASSFSENQPQHF. The CDR3 DNA reads as TGTGCCAGCAGTTTTAGTGAAAATCAGCCCCAGCATTTT. V is TRBV27 and J is TRBJ1-5; D is uncertain. Germline lookup yields CDR1 MNHEY and CDR2 SMNVEV (reference sequence). The CDR3 is 13 amino acids. Trimming left V 3 bases short and J 4 bases short, with 7 bases between.